One T cell receptor (beta chain) is described in this entry. This sample was taken from a study of blood T cell repertoires in COVID-19. Whole-study context: The study drew acute and convalescent COVID-19 samples from the United States, Italy and Spain.

Per germline, CDR1 SGHDT and CDR2 YYEEEE. The V gene end was trimmed by 3 bases and the J gene end by 1 base; junction bases not matched to a gene: 11. The CDR3 is 18 amino acids. Assay: immunoSEQ multiplex PCR; the TCRdb copy retains only in-frame clones and omits some. The data show roughly 60,000 clones, around 80% seen once. The chain links TRBV5-6 to TRBJ2-2; TRBD1 agrees at 8 bases. Material for sequencing was peripheral blood. This receptor was identified in a man aged 30 to 45 with COVID-19, enrolled during active disease. The CDR3 is CASSSVPGGKGNTGELFF. The CDR3 DNA is TGTGCCAGCAGCTCTGTCCCAGGGGGCAAAGGGAACACCGGGGAGCTGTTTTTT.